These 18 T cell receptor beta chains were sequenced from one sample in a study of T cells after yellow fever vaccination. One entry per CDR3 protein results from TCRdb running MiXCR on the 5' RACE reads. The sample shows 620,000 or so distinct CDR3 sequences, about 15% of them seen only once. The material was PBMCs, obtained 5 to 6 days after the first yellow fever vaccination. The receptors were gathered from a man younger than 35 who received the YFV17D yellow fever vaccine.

CDR3 sequence (DNA): TGTGCCAGCAGCTCTCAGGCTAATTCACCCCTCCACTTT. It is translated as CASSSQANSPLHF. This chain joins TRBV7-8 and TRBJ1-6; D remains ambiguous. The CDR3 has 13 amino acids. Germline CDR1 SGHVS, CDR2 FQNEAQ. V was shortened by 4 bases and J by 6 bases, with 7 bases between the two germline ends.

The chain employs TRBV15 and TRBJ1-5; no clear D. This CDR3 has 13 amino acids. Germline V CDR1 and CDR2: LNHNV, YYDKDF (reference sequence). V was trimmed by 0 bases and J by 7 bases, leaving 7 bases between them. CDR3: CATSRDRGQPQHF. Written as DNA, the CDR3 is TGTGCCACCAGCAGAGATCGGGGACAGCCCCAGCATTTT.

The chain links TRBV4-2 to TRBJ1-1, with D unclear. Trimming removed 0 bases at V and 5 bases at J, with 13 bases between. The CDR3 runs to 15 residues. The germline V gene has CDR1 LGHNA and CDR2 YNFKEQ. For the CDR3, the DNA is TGTGCCAGCAGCCAAGAAGGGCTCCTGGAAACTGAAGCTTTCTTT. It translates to CASSQEGLLETEAFF.

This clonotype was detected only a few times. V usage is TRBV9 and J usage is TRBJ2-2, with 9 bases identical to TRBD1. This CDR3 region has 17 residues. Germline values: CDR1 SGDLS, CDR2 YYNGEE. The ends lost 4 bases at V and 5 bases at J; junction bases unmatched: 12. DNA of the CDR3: TGTGCCAGCAGCTTTGGACCGGGACAGGGCTCAACCGGGGAGCTGTTTTTT. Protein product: CASSFGPGQGSTGELFF.

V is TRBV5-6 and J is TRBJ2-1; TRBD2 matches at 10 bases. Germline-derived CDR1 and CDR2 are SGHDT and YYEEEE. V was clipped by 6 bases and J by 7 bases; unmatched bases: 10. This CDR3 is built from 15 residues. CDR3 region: CASMRSGGAWNEQFF. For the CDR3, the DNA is TGTGCCAGCATGAGAAGCGGGGGGGCCTGGAATGAGCAGTTCTTC.

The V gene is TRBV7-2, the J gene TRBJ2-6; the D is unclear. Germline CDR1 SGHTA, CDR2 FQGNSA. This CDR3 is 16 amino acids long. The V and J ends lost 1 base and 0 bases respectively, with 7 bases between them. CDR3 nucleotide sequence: TGTGCCAGCAGCTTAGTTGGCGTCTCTGGGGCCAACGTCCTGACTTTC. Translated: CASSLVGVSGANVLTF.

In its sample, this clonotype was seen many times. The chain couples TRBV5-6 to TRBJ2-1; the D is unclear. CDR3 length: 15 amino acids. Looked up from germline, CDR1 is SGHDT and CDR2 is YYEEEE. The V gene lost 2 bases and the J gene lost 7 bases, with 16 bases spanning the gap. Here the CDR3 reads CASSFEEYSPNEQFF. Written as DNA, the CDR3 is TGTGCCAGCAGCTTTGAGGAGTATAGCCCAAATGAGCAGTTCTTC.

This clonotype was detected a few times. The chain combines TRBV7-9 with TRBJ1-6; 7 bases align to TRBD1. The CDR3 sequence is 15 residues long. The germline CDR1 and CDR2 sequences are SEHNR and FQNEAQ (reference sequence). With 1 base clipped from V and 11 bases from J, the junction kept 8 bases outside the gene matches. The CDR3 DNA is TGTGCCAGCAGCTTAGAAGACCCGAGGGGGCCACCCCTCCACTTT. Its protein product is CASSLEDPRGPPLHF. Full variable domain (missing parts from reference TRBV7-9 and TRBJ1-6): DTGVSQNPRHKITKRGQNVTFRCDPISEHNRLYWYRQTLGQGPEFLTYFQNEAQLEKSRLLSDRFSAERPKGSFSTLEIQRTEQGDSAMYLCASSLEDPRGPPLHFGNGTRLTVT.

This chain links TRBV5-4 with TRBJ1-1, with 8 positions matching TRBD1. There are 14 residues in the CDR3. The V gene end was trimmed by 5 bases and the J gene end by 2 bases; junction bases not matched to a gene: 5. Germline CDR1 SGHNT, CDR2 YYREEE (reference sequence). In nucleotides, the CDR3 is TGTGCCAGCAGGGCGGACAGGGCCAACACTGAAGCTTTCTTT. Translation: CASRADRANTEAFF. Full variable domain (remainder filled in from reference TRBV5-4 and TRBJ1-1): ETGVTQSPTHLIKTRGQQVTLRCSSQSGHNTVSWYQQALGQGPQFIFQYYREEENGRGNFPPRFSGLQFPNYSSELNVNALELDDSALYLCASRADRANTEAFFGQGTRLTVV.

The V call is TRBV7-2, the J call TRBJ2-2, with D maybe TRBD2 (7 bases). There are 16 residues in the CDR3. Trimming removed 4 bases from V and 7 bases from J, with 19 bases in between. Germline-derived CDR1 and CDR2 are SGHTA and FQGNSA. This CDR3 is CASSYPYRGAGGELFF. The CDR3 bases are TGTGCCAGCAGCTACCCCTATCGGGGGGCGGGCGGGGAGCTGTTTTTT.

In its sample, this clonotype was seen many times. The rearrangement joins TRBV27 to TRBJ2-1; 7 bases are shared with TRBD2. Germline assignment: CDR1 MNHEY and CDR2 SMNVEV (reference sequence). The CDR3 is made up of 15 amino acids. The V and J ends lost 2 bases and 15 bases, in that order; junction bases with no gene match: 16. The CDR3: CASSLLNVGGGLLFF. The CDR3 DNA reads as TGTGCCAGCAGTTTACTAAATGTTGGGGGGGGACTTTTGTTCTTC.

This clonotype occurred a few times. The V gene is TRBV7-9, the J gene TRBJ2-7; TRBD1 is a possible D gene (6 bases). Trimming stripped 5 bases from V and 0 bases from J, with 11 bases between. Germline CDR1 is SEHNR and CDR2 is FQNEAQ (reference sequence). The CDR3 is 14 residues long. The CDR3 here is CASSAAGASYEQYF. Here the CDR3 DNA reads TGTGCCAGCAGCGCCGCAGGGGCCTCCTACGAGCAGTACTTC.

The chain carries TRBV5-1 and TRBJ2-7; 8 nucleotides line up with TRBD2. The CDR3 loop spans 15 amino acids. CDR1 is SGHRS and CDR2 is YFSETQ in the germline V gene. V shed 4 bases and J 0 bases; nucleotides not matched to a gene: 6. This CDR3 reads CASSPAGGPSYEQYV. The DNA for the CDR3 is TGCGCCAGCAGCCCGGCGGGGGGCCCCTCCTACGAGCAGTACGTC.

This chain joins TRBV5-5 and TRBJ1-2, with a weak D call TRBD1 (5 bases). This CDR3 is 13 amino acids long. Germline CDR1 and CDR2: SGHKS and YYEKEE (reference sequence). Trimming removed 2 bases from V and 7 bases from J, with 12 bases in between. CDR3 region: CASSLKGRTGYTF. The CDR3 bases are TGTGCCAGCAGCTTAAAGGGGAGGACTGGCTACACCTTC. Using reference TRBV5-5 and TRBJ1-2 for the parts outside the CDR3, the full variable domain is DAGVTQSPTHLIKTRGQQVTLRCSPISGHKSVSWYQQVLGQGPQFIFQYYEKEERGRGNFPDRFSARQFPNYSSELNVNALLLGDSALYLCASSLKGRTGYTFGSGTRLTVV.

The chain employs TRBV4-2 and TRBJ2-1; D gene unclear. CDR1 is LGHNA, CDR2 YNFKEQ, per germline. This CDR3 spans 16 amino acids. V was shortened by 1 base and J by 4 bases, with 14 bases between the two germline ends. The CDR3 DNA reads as TGTGCCAGCAGCCAAGTTACAAGCGAGTATTACAATGAGCAGTTCTTC. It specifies CASSQVTSEYYNEQFF.

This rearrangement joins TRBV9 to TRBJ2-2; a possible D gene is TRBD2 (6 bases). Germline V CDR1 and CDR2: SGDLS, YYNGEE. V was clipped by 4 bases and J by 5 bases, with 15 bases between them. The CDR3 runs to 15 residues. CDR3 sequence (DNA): TGTGCCAGCAGCTCTCAGAGGGCGGGAACCGGGGAGCTGTTTTTT. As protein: CASSSQRAGTGELFF.

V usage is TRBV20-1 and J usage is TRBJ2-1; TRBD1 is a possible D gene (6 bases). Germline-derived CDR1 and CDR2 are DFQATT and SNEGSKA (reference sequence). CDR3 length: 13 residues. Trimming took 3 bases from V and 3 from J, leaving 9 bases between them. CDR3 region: CSASAQGYNEQFF. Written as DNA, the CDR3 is TGCAGTGCTAGTGCACAGGGCTACAATGAGCAGTTCTTC.

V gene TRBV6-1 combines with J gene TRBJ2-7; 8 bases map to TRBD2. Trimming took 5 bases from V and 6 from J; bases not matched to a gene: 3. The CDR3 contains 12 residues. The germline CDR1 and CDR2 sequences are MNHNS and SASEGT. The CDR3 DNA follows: TGTGCCAGCAGTAGCGGGGGCGTCGAGCAGTACTTC. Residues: CASSSGGVEQYF.